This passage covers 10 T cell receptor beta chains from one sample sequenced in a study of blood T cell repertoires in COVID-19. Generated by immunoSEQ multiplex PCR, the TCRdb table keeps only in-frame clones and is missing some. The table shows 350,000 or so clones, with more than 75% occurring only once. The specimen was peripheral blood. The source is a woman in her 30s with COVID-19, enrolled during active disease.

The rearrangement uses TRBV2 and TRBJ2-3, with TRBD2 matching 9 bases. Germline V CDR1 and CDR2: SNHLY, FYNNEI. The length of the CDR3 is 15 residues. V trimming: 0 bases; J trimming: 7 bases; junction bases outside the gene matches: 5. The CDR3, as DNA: TGTGCCAGCAGTGAAGCGACTAGCGGAGGAAATACGCAGTATTTT. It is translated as CASSEATSGGNTQYF.

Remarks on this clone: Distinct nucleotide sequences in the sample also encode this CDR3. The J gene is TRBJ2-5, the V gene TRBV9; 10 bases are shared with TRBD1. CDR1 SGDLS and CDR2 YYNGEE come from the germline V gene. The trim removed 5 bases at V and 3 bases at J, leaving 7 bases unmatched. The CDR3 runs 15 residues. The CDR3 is CASSMRTGGKETQYF. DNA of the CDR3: TGTGCCAGCAGTATGAGGACAGGGGGGAAAGAGACCCAGTACTTC.

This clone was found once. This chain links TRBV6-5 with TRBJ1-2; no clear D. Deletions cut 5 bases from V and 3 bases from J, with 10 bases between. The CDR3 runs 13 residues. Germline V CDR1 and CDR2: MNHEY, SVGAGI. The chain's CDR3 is CASSKRGDYGYTF. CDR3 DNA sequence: TGTGCCAGCAGTAAGCGGGGAGACTATGGCTACACCTTC.

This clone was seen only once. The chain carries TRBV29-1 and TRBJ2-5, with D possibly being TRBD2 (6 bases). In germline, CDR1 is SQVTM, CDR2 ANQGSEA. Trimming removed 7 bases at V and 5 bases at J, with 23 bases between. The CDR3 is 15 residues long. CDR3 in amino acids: CSAEGGVGTAETQYF. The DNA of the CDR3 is TGCAGCGCCGAGGGCGGTGTGGGGACTGCGGAGACCCAGTACTTC.

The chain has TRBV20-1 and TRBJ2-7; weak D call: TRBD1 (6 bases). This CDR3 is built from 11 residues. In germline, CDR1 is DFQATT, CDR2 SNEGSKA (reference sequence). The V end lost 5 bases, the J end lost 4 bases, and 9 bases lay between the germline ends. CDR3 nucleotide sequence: TGCAGTGCTGAGGGGGAGTACGAGCAGTACTTC. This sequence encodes CSAEGEYEQYF.

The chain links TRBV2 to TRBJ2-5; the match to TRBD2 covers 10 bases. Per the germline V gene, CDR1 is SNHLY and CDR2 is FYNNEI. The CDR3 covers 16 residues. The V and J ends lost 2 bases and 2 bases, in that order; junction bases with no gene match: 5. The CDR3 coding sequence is TGTGCCAGCAGTGAACTGGGAGCGGGAGGGCAAGAGACCCAGTACTTC. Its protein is CASSELGAGGQETQYF.

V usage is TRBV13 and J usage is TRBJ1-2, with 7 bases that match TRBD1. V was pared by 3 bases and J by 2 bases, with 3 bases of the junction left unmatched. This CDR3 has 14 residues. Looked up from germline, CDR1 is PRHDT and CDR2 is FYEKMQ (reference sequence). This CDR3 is CASSFLGQNYGYTF. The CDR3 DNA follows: TGTGCCAGCAGCTTCCTGGGACAGAACTATGGCTACACCTTC.

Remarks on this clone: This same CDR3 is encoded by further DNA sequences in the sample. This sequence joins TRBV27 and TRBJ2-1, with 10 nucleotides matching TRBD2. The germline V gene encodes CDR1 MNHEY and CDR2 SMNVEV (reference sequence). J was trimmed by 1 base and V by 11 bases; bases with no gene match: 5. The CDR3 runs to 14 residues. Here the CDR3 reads CASSSGSSYNEQFF. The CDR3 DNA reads TGTGCCTCTTCTAGCGGGAGTTCCTACAATGAGCAGTTCTTC.

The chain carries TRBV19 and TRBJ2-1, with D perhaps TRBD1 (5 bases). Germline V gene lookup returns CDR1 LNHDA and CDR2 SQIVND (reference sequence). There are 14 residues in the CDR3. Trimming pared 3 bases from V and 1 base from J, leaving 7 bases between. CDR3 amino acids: CASSMGQSYNEQFF. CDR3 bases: TGTGCCAGTAGTATGGGGCAGTCCTACAATGAGCAGTTCTTC.

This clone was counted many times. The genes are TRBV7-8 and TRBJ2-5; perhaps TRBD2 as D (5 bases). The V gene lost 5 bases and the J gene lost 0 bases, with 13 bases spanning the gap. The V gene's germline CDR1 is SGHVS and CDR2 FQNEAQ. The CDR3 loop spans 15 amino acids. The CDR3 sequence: CASSPLEDYQETQYF. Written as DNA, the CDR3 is TGTGCCAGCAGCCCTTTGGAGGACTACCAAGAGACCCAGTACTTC.